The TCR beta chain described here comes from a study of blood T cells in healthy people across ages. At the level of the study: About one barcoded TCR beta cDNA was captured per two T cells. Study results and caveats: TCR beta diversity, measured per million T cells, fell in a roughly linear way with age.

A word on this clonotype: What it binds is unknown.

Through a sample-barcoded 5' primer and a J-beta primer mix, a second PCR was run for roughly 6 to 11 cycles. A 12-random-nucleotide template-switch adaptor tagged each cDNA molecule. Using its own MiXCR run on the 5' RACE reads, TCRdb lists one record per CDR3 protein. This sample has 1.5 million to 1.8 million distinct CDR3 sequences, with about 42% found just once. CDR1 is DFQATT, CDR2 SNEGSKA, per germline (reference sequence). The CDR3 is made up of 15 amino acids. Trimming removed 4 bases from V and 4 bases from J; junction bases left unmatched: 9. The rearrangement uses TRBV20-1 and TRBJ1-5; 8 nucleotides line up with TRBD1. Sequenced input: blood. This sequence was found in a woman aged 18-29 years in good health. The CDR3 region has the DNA TGCAGTGCTACCGACAGGGGTGGCCTTAATCAGCCCCAGCATTTT. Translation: CSATDRGGLNQPQHF.